This T cell receptor beta chain comes out of a study of identical twins. In this sample, this clonotype turned up a few times. The junction had 11 bases not matched to a gene; V was cut back by 5 bases and J by 5 bases. This CDR3 spans 16 amino acids. Germline CDR1 and CDR2: KGHDR and SFDVKD. Through template switching, a universal primer site was introduced, and the cDNA contained unique molecular identifiers. TCRdb passed the 5' RACE reads through MiXCR, listing each CDR3 protein once. The top ten hold under 2% of the sample, which has around 670,000 distinct CDR3 sequences, 6% to 6.5% seen once. Input material: naive T cells sorted from blood. The sequence was obtained from a man aged 18 to 29 in good health. This chain joins TRBV24-1 and TRBJ1-2, with TRBD1 matching over 9 bases. The CDR3 DNA sequence: TGTGCCACCAGTGCAGCACAGGGGGCAGCAGGGTATGGCTACACCTTC. Protein product: CATSAAQGAAGYGYTF.